This TCR beta chain is drawn from a study of metastatic and nonmetastatic thyroid tumors. Study in general: Repertoires were compared across blood and tumor or nodule tissue from malignant and benign thyroid patients. Findings and caveats of the study: Relative to benign nodules, malignant thyroid tumors were reportedly characterized by significantly elevated TCR beta diversity in blood and tumor.

None of the patients had undergone any treatment ahead of thyroid surgery. Authors' data handling: Across clinicopathological groups, CDR3 differences served as the basis for building a distant-metastasis classifier for papillary thyroid cancer. TCRdb reassembled clones from the PCR reads with MiXCR. In this record, the V and J calls reflect TCRdb's handling and not the investigators' own analysis. The sample carries 30,000 to 40,000 clones, 29% recorded once. Germline assignment: CDR1 MNHNS and CDR2 SASEGT. This CDR3 has 15 residues. The trim removed 6 bases at V and 3 bases at J, leaving 5 bases unmatched. By share, this clone ranks as medium-sized. Its target is unknown.

The J gene is TRBJ2-7, the V gene TRBV6-1; 13 nucleotides agree with TRBD2. The sequence was obtained from a female donor with papillary thyroid cancer or a benign thyroid nodule (not recorded which). Some clones in this sample may be carry-over from other donors' samples. What was sequenced was blood. The CDR3 DNA reads TGTGCCAGCAGCGGACTAGCGGGGGATCTCTACGAGCAGTACTTC. Protein product: CASSGLAGDLYEQYF.